This is a list of T cell receptor beta chains from one sample in a study of Ad26.COV2.S vaccination and SARS-CoV-2 variants. Clones were sequenced by immunoSEQ multiplex PCR, and TCRdb holds only the in-frame ones, with some missing. This sample carries some 480,000 clones, around nine tenths of them seen once, and the ten largest clones take roughly 13%. The specimen was peripheral blood, collected in a trial of Ad26.COV2.S vaccine versus placebo. The receptors were gathered from a person aged 18 to 59 who received the Ad26.COV2.S COVID-19 vaccine or a placebo. The CDR3 runs from the conserved cysteine through the conserved F or W. A D gene is named only where the DNA matches it firmly. The size entry is marked missing in some rows and otherwise reads once, few, many or a size class.

v_gene,d_gene,abundance,j_gene,CDR3aa,CDR3nt
TRBV7-2,.,once,TRBJ2-3,CASSPDSPDTQYF,TGTGCCAGCAGCCCGGACTCGCCAGATACGCAGTATTTT
TRBV3-1/TRBV3-2,.,.,TRBJ1-1,CASSPPRNTEAFF,TGTGCCAGCAGCCCACCCAGGAACACTGAAGCTTTCTTT
TRBV7-8,TRBD1,.,TRBJ2-2,CASSDPLTGVYTGELFF,TGTGCCAGCAGCGATCCGTTGACAGGGGTTTACACCGGGGAGCTGTTTTTT
TRBV28,.,.,TRBJ1-4,CASKEGSSEKLFF,TGTGCCAGCAAAGAAGGGAGTAGCGAAAAACTGTTTTTT
TRBV2,.,.,TRBJ2-7,CASRWTQNSYEQYF,TGTGCCAGCAGATGGACCCAAAACTCCTACGAGCAGTACTTC
TRBV7-9,TRBD1,.,TRBJ2-2,CASSLGTGNTGELFF,TGTGCCAGCAGCTTAGGGACAGGGAACACCGGGGAGCTGTTTTTT
TRBV27,.,.,TRBJ2-3,CASSLSEPETGEGMGDTQYF,TGTGCCAGCAGTTTATCAGAACCCGAGACAGGGGAGGGGATGGGGGATACGCAGTATTTT
TRBV27,.,.,TRBJ1-1,CASSPQDSYTEAFF,TGTGCCAGCAGTCCCCAAGACAGCTACACTGAAGCTTTCTTT
TRBV6-6,.,.,TRBJ2-1,CASSQRDSSYNEQFF,TGTGCCAGCAGTCAGCGGGACAGCTCCTACAATGAGCAGTTCTTC
TRBV11-3,TRBD1,.,TRBJ1-1,CASSLGTGGRRAFF,TGTGCCAGCAGTCTCGGGACAGGGGGGAGGAGAGCTTTCTTT